A selection of T cell receptor beta chains follows, all from one sample in a study of T-cell reconstitution after alpha-beta-depleted transplantation in children. From the PCR reads, TCRdb called clonotypes with MiXCR, one entry per CDR3 protein. The sample shows roughly 310,000 distinct CDR3 sequences, over 20% of them seen only once. The source material was PBMCs, mostly from graft donor cells, sampled 180 days after TCRalphabeta/CD19-depleted stem cell transplant. The source of these receptors is a male patient under 18 who had a stem cell transplant for acute lymphoblastic leukemia, so the T cells may come from the graft donor. Both conserved end residues are part of each CDR3. The D gene is left open where the match is weak. Size tells how often a clone was seen (once, few, many) or the class of an expanded clone, and some rows leave it out.

>-|few|TRBJ2-7|14|TRBV5-1
TGCGCCAGCAGCCCGGTTTCTAGTGGGTACGAGCAGTACTTC
CASSPVSSGYEQYF
>-|many|TRBJ2-1|14|TRBV5-1
TGCGCCAGCAGCTTGGGAGGGCCGGAGAATGAGCAGTTCTTC
CASSLGGPENEQFF
>TRBD2|few|TRBJ2-1|18|TRBV7-3
TGTGCCAGCAGCCCCCGGGGACTAGCGGGACGAACCTACAATGAGCAGTTCTTC
CASSPRGLAGRTYNEQFF
>-|-|TRBJ1-1|12|TRBV19
TGTGCCAGTAAGTCGGGGAACACTGAAGCTTTCTTT
CASKSGNTEAFF
>TRBD1|-|TRBJ2-7|15|TRBV7-9
TGTGCCAGCAGCCGGGACAGGACCAGTCCCTACGAGCAGTACTTC
CASSRDRTSPYEQYF
>TRBD2|-|TRBJ2-3|15|TRBV7-3
TGTGCCAGCAGCGCACGGGGGACTATCACAGATACGCAGTATTTT
CASSARGTITDTQYF
>TRBD2|-|TRBJ2-3|18|TRBV4-1
TGCGCCAGCAGCCAACCACGCAGGCTAGCGGGATTCACAGATACGCAGTATTTT
CASSQPRRLAGFTDTQYF
>-|-|TRBJ2-1|15|TRBV3-1
TGTGCCAGCTGCCAAGGTAGCTGGTCCTACAATGAGCAGTTCTTC
CASCQGSWSYNEQFF
>-|few|TRBJ1-2|16|TRBV15
TGTGCCACCAGCAGAGATTGGGCACTGAGCCGCTATGGCTACACCTTC
CATSRDWALSRYGYTF
>TRBD1|many|TRBJ2-7|16|TRBV4-2
TGTGCCAGCAGCCAAGTCTCCGGGACAGGGTCCTACGAGCAGTACTTC
CASSQVSGTGSYEQYF
>-|-|TRBJ1-3|17|TRBV7-9
TGTGCCAGCAGCTTCGGTGGGGGTAAACTCTCTGGAAACACCATATATTTT
CASSFGGGKLSGNTIYF
>-|-|TRBJ2-5|13|TRBV4-1
TGCGCCAGCAGCCGATGGATCAGAGAGACCCAGTACTTC
CASSRWIRETQYF
>-|-|TRBJ1-1|15|TRBV27
TGTGCCAGCAGTTTGTCGCTAGGAACCCGGCTTGAAGCTTTCTTT
CASSLSLGTRLEAFF
>-|-|TRBJ2-7|14|TRBV11-2
TGTGCCAGCAGCTTAGATCTCAGGGACCACGAGCAGTACTTC
CASSLDLRDHEQYF
>-|-|TRBJ1-1|12|TRBV27
TGTGCCAGCAGGCCCCCGGGGTCTGAAGCTTTCTTT
CASRPPGSEAFF
>TRBD1|few|TRBJ2-3|15|TRBV11-2
TGTGCCAGCAGCTTAGTTGACAGGGGGCTGAATACGCAGTATTTT
CASSLVDRGLNTQYF
>-|-|TRBJ1-2|14|TRBV12-3/TRBV12-4
TGTGCCAGCAGCCCCCGGGGCCAGGGGACTGGCTACACCTTC
CASSPRGQGTGYTF
>-|-|TRBJ2-2|14|TRBV11-2
TGTGCCAGCAGCTATTCATGGGACACCGGGGAGCTGTTTTTT
CASSYSWDTGELFF
>-|few|TRBJ2-7|12|TRBV18
TGTGCCAGCTCGGACAGCCGCGACGAGCAGTACTTC
CASSDSRDEQYF
>TRBD1|-|TRBJ2-3|18|TRBV10-2
TGCGCCAGCAGTGAGAATCGGGCTGACAGGGTCAGCACAGATACGCAGTATTTT
CASSENRADRVSTDTQYF
>-|-|TRBJ2-2|13|TRBV4-1
TGCGCCAGCAGCCAGACTAGGCCCGGGGAGCTGTTTTTT
CASSQTRPGELFF
>TRBD1|-|TRBJ2-2|16|TRBV5-4
TGTGCCAGCAGCTTTCCGGGACAGGGGAGGACCGGGGAGCTGTTTTTT
CASSFPGQGRTGELFF
>TRBD1|-|TRBJ1-2|13|TRBV18
TGTGCCAGCTCACCGGCAGGGGGCTATGGCTACACCTTC
CASSPAGGYGYTF